Presented here are 16 T cell receptor beta chains from one specimen sequenced in a study of regulatory T cells in long-lasting Graves disease (dated by TCRdb to the early 2020s). The time point label corresponds to: newly diagnosed GD, antithyroid drugs for less than 3 months. RNA was extracted from PBMCs in TRIzol for both TCR sequencing and RNA sequencing. Library construction relied on multiplex PCR. Instrument on record: Illumina HiSeq 4000. To build TCR beta libraries, CDR3 regions were amplified by Arm-PCR using iRepertoire HTBI primers. The public reads were reprocessed in TCRdb via fastp at Q25 and MiXCR, keeping in-frame beta chains. Each entry merges the rows of one CDR3 protein and shows their most common DNA and genes. In this sample the table shows roughly 400,000 distinct CDR3 sequences, roughly 15% of which occur a single time. About 23% of the sample belongs to the ten largest clones.

These same records also appear under a second study, on T cells in Graves' hyperthyroidism and ophthalmopathy.

Sequences were derived from peripheral blood mononuclear cells (PBMCs), sampled at new diagnosis, from a patient treated with antithyroid drugs. The receptors originated from a woman aged 18-29 years with Graves disease. Donor details come from another sample of the same person, matched by shared clones.

This clonotype has just a few counts. This chain joins TRBV9 and TRBJ2-5; 8 nucleotides agree with TRBD2. This CDR3 contains 14 residues. The germline CDR1 and CDR2 sequences are SGDLS and YYNGEE. Unmatched junction bases numbered 6, after V lost 4 bases and J lost 4 bases. The CDR3 DNA reads TGTGCCAGCAGCTCCGGGGGGGGGATAGAGACCCAGTACTTC. It translates to CASSSGGGIETQYF. Filled out from reference TRBV9 and TRBJ2-5, the complete variable domain reads DSGVTQTPKHLITATGQRVTLRCSPRSGDLSVYWYQQSLDQGLQFLIQYYNGEERAKGNILERFSAQQFPDLHSELNLSSLELGDSALYFCASSSGGGIETQYFGPGTRLLVL.

This clonotype was observed at least ten times. The chain is built from TRBV28 and TRBJ2-2; no clear D gene. CDR1 MDHEN and CDR2 SYDVKM come from the germline V gene. The CDR3 consists of 13 residues. Trimming stripped 5 bases from V and 3 bases from J, with 7 bases between. The CDR3 sequence is CASSVLYTGELFF. The CDR3 DNA reads as TGTGCCAGCAGTGTCCTATACACCGGGGAGCTGTTTTTT. Drawing the rest from reference TRBV28 and TRBJ2-2, the complete variable domain is DVKVTQSSRYLVKRTGEKVFLECVQDMDHENMFWYRQDPGLGLRLIYFSYDVKMKEKGDIPEGYSVSREKKERFSLILESASTNQTSMYLCASSVLYTGELFFGEGSRLTVL.

This clonotype was seen at least ten times. V usage is TRBV28 and J usage is TRBJ1-1; 7 positions match TRBD1. The CDR3 runs to 13 residues. V shed 6 bases and J 4 bases; nucleotides not matched to a gene: 5. Germline-derived CDR1 and CDR2 are MDHEN and SYDVKM. CDR3 loop: CASRQGKGTEAFF. DNA for the CDR3: TGTGCCAGCAGACAGGGGAAAGGCACTGAAGCTTTCTTT.

This clonotype was counted at least ten times. This chain uses TRBV28 with TRBJ2-7; tentatively, D is TRBD1 (5 bases). Per the germline V gene, CDR1 is MDHEN and CDR2 is SYDVKM. V was shortened by 6 bases and J by 3 bases, with 18 bases between the two germline ends. The CDR3 is made up of 15 amino acids. The CDR3 DNA sequence: TGTGCCAGCAGGATCCCCTTGGGGCAGCGCTACGAGCAGTACTTC. Protein: CASRIPLGQRYEQYF.

Regarding this clonotype: A much larger clone differs from this one at a single base, so this may be a read error. The CDR3 spells CASSTETSDKAYEQFF. CDR3 DNA sequence: TGTGCCAGCAGCACCGAGACTAGCGATAAAGCCTACGAGCAGTTCTTC. V usage is TRBV7-8 and J usage is TRBJ2-1, with TRBD2 matching over 8 bases. With 5 bases clipped from V and 10 bases from J, the junction kept 16 bases outside the gene matches. The V gene's germline CDR1 is SGHVS and CDR2 FQNEAQ. The CDR3 is 16 amino acids.

The rearrangement joins TRBV5-1 to TRBJ2-7, with TRBD2 identical over 9 bases. The CDR3 spans 16 residues. Germline trimming cut 3 bases from V and 4 bases from J; bases unmatched to any gene: 11. Germline CDR1 reads SGHRS; CDR2 reads YFSETQ. The CDR3 DNA is TGCGCCAGCAGCTCTGGCGGGACTAGCAGAATATACGAGCAGTACTTC. It codes for CASSSGGTSRIYEQYF.

Comments on this clonotype: With a far larger clone one base away, a read error is the likely cause. This chain uses TRBV5-1 with TRBJ2-1; 10 bases line up with TRBD1. The CDR3 is 16 residues long. The V gene's germline CDR1 is SGHRS and CDR2 YFSETQ. CDR3 bases: TGTGCCAGCAGCACGGAGACAGGGGGCGGATCCTACGAGCAGTTCTTC. Its translation: CASSTETGGGSYEQFF.

The chain uses TRBV3-1 and TRBJ2-1; the D gene is possibly TRBD2 (5 bases). CDR1 is LGHDT, CDR2 YNNKEL, per germline (reference sequence). V was trimmed by 0 bases and J by 2 bases, leaving 11 bases between them. The CDR3 has 16 amino acids. This CDR3 is CASSQERTPTYNEQFF. The DNA for the CDR3 is TGTGCCAGCAGCCAAGAAAGGACTCCAACCTACAATGAGCAGTTCTTC.

The V call is TRBV6-2 or TRBV6-3, the J call TRBJ1-2; a possible D gene is TRBD1 (5 bases). CDR1 and CDR2 from the germline V gene are MNHEY and SVGEGT. Trimming cost V 6 bases and J 7 bases, with 9 bases left between them. CDR3 length: 11 residues. The CDR3 coding sequence is TGTGCCAGCAGGTCAGGGATTGGCTACACCTTC. Its protein product is CASRSGIGYTF.

With respect to this clonotype: This may come from a read error, since a much larger clone is one base off. V and J are TRBV7-9 and TRBJ2-7; 8 bases map to TRBD1. V lost 6 bases and J lost 7; bases outside the gene matches: 17. The CDR3 spans 16 residues. Germline V gene sequence: CDR1 SEHNR, CDR2 FQNEAQ (reference sequence). DNA for the CDR3: TGTGCCAGCAGTTGGACAGGGACTTCGCTTAGCAATGAGCAGTACTTC. Residues: CASSWTGTSLSNEQYF.

This clonotype showed up many times. The chain joins TRBV2 to TRBJ2-1; 8 bases map to TRBD1. V shed 6 bases and J 7 bases; nucleotides not matched to a gene: 5. Per the germline V gene, CDR1 is SNHLY and CDR2 is FYNNEI. The CDR3 has 13 amino acids. For the CDR3, the DNA is TGTGCCAGCAGGTCAGGGGGCTCGAATGAGCAGTTCTTC. Translated, it gives CASRSGGSNEQFF.

The V gene is TRBV20-1, the J gene TRBJ2-7, with TRBD1 matching over 8 bases. Germline CDR1 DFQATT, CDR2 SNEGSKA (reference sequence). The CDR3 has 13 amino acids. V shed 6 bases and J 7 bases; nucleotides not matched to a gene: 11. CDR3 sequence (DNA): TGCAGTGCCATCTCAGGGGGCCCGGATGAGCAGTACTTC. Amino acid sequence: CSAISGGPDEQYF.

The V gene is TRBV27, the J gene TRBJ2-5; TRBD2 matches 13 bases. The trim removed 6 bases at V and 1 base at J, leaving 11 bases unmatched. The CDR3 has 18 amino acids. From germline, CDR1 is MNHEY and CDR2 SMNVEV (reference sequence). CDR3 in DNA: TGTGCCAGCAGGGGAGGATTGGGACTAGCGGGACCCCAAGAGACCCAGTACTTC. Amino acids: CASRGGLGLAGPQETQYF.

This clonotype was counted only a few times. The chain is built from TRBV9 and TRBJ1-2, with D possibly matching TRBD1 (6 bases). V was clipped by 3 bases and J by 1 base, with 10 bases between them. Germline CDR1 is SGDLS and CDR2 is YYNGEE. The CDR3 sequence is 14 residues long. The CDR3 nucleotides read TGTGCCAGCAGCGAGGACAGACTTAACTATGGCTACACCTTC. It is translated as CASSEDRLNYGYTF.

This clonotype was counted ten times or more. The chain carries TRBV11-3 and TRBJ2-5; 7 bases are shared with TRBD2. Looked up from germline, CDR1 is SGHNT and CDR2 is YENEEA. Losses at the gene ends were 2 bases for V and 2 bases for J; bases not matched to a gene: 5. The CDR3 is 15 residues long. CDR3 loop: CASSLSAGAQETQYF. As DNA, the CDR3 is TGTGCCAGCAGCTTATCGGCGGGAGCGCAAGAGACCCAGTACTTC.

The rearrangement links TRBV9 to TRBJ1-3; possibly TRBD1 for D (6 bases). Trimming stripped 0 bases from V and 2 bases from J, with 12 bases between. This CDR3 spans 16 amino acids. The germline V gene has CDR1 SGDLS and CDR2 YYNGEE. CDR3: CASSVEVGATGNTIYF. DNA for the CDR3: TGTGCCAGCAGCGTAGAGGTGGGGGCGACTGGAAACACCATATATTTT.